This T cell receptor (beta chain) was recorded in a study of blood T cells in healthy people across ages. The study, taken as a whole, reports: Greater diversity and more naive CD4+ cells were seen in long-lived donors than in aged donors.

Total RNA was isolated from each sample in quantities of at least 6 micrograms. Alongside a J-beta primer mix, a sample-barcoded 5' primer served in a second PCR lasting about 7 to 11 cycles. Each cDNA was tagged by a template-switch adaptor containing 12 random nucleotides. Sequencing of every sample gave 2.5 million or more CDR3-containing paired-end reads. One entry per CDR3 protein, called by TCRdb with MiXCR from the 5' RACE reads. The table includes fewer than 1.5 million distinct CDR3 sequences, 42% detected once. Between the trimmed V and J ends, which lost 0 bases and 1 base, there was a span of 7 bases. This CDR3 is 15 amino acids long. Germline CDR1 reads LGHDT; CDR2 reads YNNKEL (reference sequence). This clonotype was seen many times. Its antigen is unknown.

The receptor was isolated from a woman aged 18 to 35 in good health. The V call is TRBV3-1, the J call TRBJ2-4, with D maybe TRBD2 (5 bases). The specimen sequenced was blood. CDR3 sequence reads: CASSQERRAKNIQYF. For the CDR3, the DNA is TGTGCCAGCAGCCAAGAGAGGAGGGCCAAAAACATTCAGTACTTC.